This entry describes one T cell receptor beta chain. Its antigen is not known. The sample is drawn from a study of radiotherapy plus CTLA-4 blockade in lung cancer. Study information: About a sixth of enrolled patients responded objectively, and about 31% had disease control.

Study-level results: After treatment with radiotherapy plus ipilimumab, TCR clones that came from the tumor expanded in blood.

TCRdb's copy holds only in-frame clones and misses some; the assay was immunoSEQ multiplex PCR. The profile shows about 51,000 clones, 77% of them singletons. This material consisted of peripheral blood, taken from a patient treated with radiotherapy plus ipilimumab. This clonotype originated in a human donor with non-small cell lung cancer whose response to radiotherapy plus ipilimumab could not be evaluated.

The CDR3 coding sequence is TGTGCCAGCAGCTTAGCAGGGGTTACCCCCCAGCATTTT. It encodes CASSLAGVTPQHF. This chain joins TRBV7-2 and TRBJ1-5, with a weak D call TRBD1 (5 bases). The CDR3 runs to 13 residues. Trimming took 0 bases from V and 10 from J, leaving 10 bases between them. Looked up from germline, CDR1 is SGHTA and CDR2 is FQGNSA. Filled out from reference TRBV7-2 and TRBJ1-5, the complete variable domain reads GAGVSQSPSNKVTEKGKDVELRCDPISGHTALYWYRQSLGQGLEFLIYFQGNSAPDKSGLPSDRFSAERTGGSVSTLTIQRTQQEDSAVYLCASSLAGVTPQHFGDGTRLSIL.